The present T cell receptor (beta chain) was sequenced within a study of blood T cell repertoires in COVID-19. V shed 7 bases and J 5 bases; nucleotides not matched to a gene: 7. The CDR3 is 13 residues long. Germline CDR1 and CDR2: SGHRS and YFSETQ. Clones were sequenced by immunoSEQ multiplex PCR, and TCRdb holds only the in-frame ones, with some missing. The sample lists 250,000 to 300,000 clones, approximately 83% occurring once. This TCR came from a woman in her seventies with acute or convalescent COVID-19. The sample comprised peripheral blood. V and J are TRBV5-1 and TRBJ2-5; TRBD2 agrees at 8 bases. CDR3 protein: CASSAVAGETQYF. CDR3 in DNA: TGCGCCAGCTCAGCAGTAGCGGGGGAGACCCAGTACTTC. Variable domain in full (rest from reference TRBV5-1 and TRBJ2-5): KAGVTQTPRYLIKTRGQQVTLSCSPISGHRSVSWYQQTPGQGLQFLFEYFSETQRNKGNFPGRFSGRQFSNSRSEMNVSTLELGDSALYLCASSAVAGETQYFGPGTRLLVL.